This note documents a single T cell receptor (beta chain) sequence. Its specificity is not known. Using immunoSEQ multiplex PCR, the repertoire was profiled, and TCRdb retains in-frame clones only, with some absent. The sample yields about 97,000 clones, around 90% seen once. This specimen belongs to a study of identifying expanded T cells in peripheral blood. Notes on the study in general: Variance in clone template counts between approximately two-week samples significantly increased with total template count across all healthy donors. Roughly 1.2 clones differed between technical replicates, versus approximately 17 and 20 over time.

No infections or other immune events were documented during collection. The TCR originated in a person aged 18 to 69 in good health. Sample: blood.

In nucleotides, the CDR3 is TGTGCCAGCAGTTACGGGGAGGGAGATCAGCCCCAGCATTTT. It encodes CASSYGEGDQPQHF. The chain couples TRBV6-6 to TRBJ1-5, with no clear D. The V end was cut by 2 bases, the J end by 5 bases, with 10 bases between. The V gene's germline CDR1 is MNHNY and CDR2 SVGAGI (reference sequence). The CDR3 loop spans 14 amino acids.